The next 18 T cell receptor beta chains were all read from a single sample in a study of cytomegalovirus exposure and HLA in healthy donors. The PCR used 60 Vbeta and 13 Jbeta primers. The repertoire was sequenced with immunoSEQ multiplex PCR; TCRdb's copy has only in-frame clones and lacks some. Of 110,000 to 150,000 clones in the sample, 78% were seen once. The specimen sequenced was PBMCs. The source is a female donor in good health and CMV-seronegative.

This clone was detected a few times. The chain combines TRBV5-4 with TRBJ1-1; 7 bases map to TRBD1. Germline lookup yields CDR1 SGHNT and CDR2 YYREEE (reference sequence). With 6 bases clipped from V and 0 bases from J, the junction kept 5 bases outside the gene matches. The CDR3 totals 14 residues. The DNA for the CDR3 is TGTGCCAGCACTCTGACAGGGATGAACACTGAAGCTTTCTTT. Amino acid sequence: CASTLTGMNTEAFF.

The table lists this clone with a few counts. This chain uses TRBV6-5 with TRBJ2-7, with 7 positions matching TRBD1. V trimming: 4 bases; J trimming: 2 bases; junction bases outside the gene matches: 2. The CDR3 is 13 amino acids. Germline V gene lookup returns CDR1 MNHEY and CDR2 SVGAGI. CDR3 sequence: CASSSGQTYEQYF. In DNA form, the CDR3 reads TGTGCCAGCAGTTCGGGACAGACCTACGAGCAGTACTTC.

This chain uses TRBV28 with TRBJ1-2; the D gene is possibly TRBD1 (5 bases). Germline assignment: CDR1 MDHEN and CDR2 SYDVKM. This CDR3 spans 17 amino acids. With 4 bases removed from V and 3 bases from J, the gap between germline ends came to 21 bases. The CDR3 loop is CASSSPFLMDKYYGYTF. The CDR3 bases are TGTGCCAGCAGTTCCCCGTTCCTCATGGACAAGTACTATGGCTACACCTTC.

The chain recombines TRBV5-1 with TRBJ2-1; perhaps TRBD2 as D (5 bases). The CDR3 sequence is 15 residues long. Germline values: CDR1 SGHRS, CDR2 YFSETQ. V dropped 4 bases and J dropped 3 bases, with 14 bases sitting between them. DNA of the CDR3: TGCGCCAGCAGCGCCGACGGAGCGGTCTACAATGAGCAGTTCTTC. It is translated as CASSADGAVYNEQFF. The full variable domain, rest sourced from reference TRBV5-1 and TRBJ2-1, is KAGVTQTPRYLIKTRGQQVTLSCSPISGHRSVSWYQQTPGQGLQFLFEYFSETQRNKGNFPGRFSGRQFSNSRSEMNVSTLELGDSALYLCASSADGAVYNEQFFGPGTRLTVL.

V usage is TRBV30 and J usage is TRBJ1-5, with TRBD1 as a possible D gene (5 bases). Deletions cut 2 bases from V and 7 bases from J, with 15 bases between. The CDR3 is 14 residues long. Germline V gene sequence: CDR1 GTSNPN, CDR2 SVGIG (reference sequence). CDR3 DNA: TGTGCCTGGAGTAGGGCAGGGAAGAGCCAGCCCCAGCATTTT. Amino acid sequence: CAWSRAGKSQPQHF.

The chain has TRBV7-9 and TRBJ2-7, with TRBD2 matching over 7 bases. The length of the CDR3 is 13 residues. Germline trimming cut 4 bases from V and 4 bases from J; bases unmatched to any gene: 4. The germline gives CDR1 SEHNR, CDR2 FQNEAQ (reference sequence). The CDR3 here is CASSWEGGYEQYF. The DNA of the CDR3 is TGTGCCAGCAGCTGGGAGGGAGGGTACGAGCAGTACTTC.

V usage is TRBV28 and J usage is TRBJ2-5, with 9 bases fitting TRBD1. V lost 4 bases to trimming and J lost 9 bases; unmatched junction nucleotides: 6. The CDR3 covers 13 residues. Looked up from germline, CDR1 is MDHEN and CDR2 is SYDVKM. Here the CDR3 DNA reads TGTGCCAGCAGTTCCGGGACAGGGCCTTCCCAGTACTTC. This translates into CASSSGTGPSQYF. Filled out from reference TRBV28 and TRBJ2-5, the complete variable domain reads DVKVTQSSRYLVKRTGEKVFLECVQDMDHENMFWYRQDPGLGLRLIYFSYDVKMKEKGDIPEGYSVSREKKERFSLILESASTNQTSMYLCASSSGTGPSQYFGPGTRLLVL.

This chain uses TRBV13 with TRBJ1-5; D not certain. The V and J ends lost 0 bases and 3 bases respectively, with 6 bases between them. The CDR3 consists of 14 residues. Germline V gives CDR1 PRHDT, CDR2 FYEKMQ (reference sequence). The CDR3 sequence is CASSLGQTNQPQHF. CDR3 bases: TGTGCCAGCAGCTTAGGACAGACCAATCAGCCCCAGCATTTT.

The CDR3 DNA sequence: TGTGCCTGGAGTGGCCCCATGGTGGCTCTTGGGCCCCAGCATTTT. Its protein is CAWSGPMVALGPQHF. J is TRBJ1-5 and V is TRBV30; unclear D gene. From germline, CDR1 is GTSNPN and CDR2 SVGIG (reference sequence). V was cut by 1 base and J by 9 bases, with 19 bases left in between. The CDR3 totals 15 residues.

The chain combines TRBV6-5 with TRBJ1-5; D may be TRBD1 (5 bases). The V gene's germline CDR1 is MNHEY and CDR2 SVGAGI. The CDR3 totals 16 residues. The ends were cut back, 0 bases at V and 3 bases at J, with 12 bases in the middle. CDR3: CASSYSAQGSNQPQHF. CDR3 DNA: TGTGCCAGCAGTTACTCAGCGCAGGGATCCAATCAGCCCCAGCATTTT.

This clone showed up just once. V and J are TRBV7-6 and TRBJ2-7; 8 positions agree with TRBD1. The CDR3 consists of 13 residues. Germline V CDR1 and CDR2: SGHVS, FNYEAQ. The V segment lost 3 bases and the J segment 3 bases; nucleotides outside the gene matches: 1. The CDR3 spells CASSFTGGYEQYF. Written as DNA, the CDR3 is TGTGCCAGCAGCTTTACAGGGGGCTACGAGCAGTACTTC.

The chain employs TRBV28 and TRBJ1-5; D possibly corresponds to TRBD1 (5 bases). Germline-derived CDR1 and CDR2 are MDHEN and SYDVKM. The V and J ends lost 3 bases and 0 bases respectively, with 15 bases between them. CDR3 length: 17 residues. The CDR3: CASSFIDSRYSNQPQHF. The CDR3 nucleotides are TGTGCCAGCAGTTTTATTGACAGCCGTTATAGCAATCAGCCCCAGCATTTT.

The DNA of the CDR3 is TGTGCCAGCAGTAGACTAGCGGGGAGGAGCACAGATACGCAGTATTTT. Its translation: CASSRLAGRSTDTQYF. The chain combines TRBV28 with TRBJ2-3; 11 nucleotides line up with TRBD2. The CDR3 runs 16 residues. Germline V lookup: CDR1 MDHEN, CDR2 SYDVKM. V was clipped by 5 bases and J by 0 bases; unmatched bases: 4.

The genes are TRBV28 and TRBJ2-7; 8 bases are shared with TRBD1. CDR3 length: 12 residues. Germline V lookup: CDR1 MDHEN, CDR2 SYDVKM. After removal of 7 bases from V and 5 bases from J, the junction contained 4 bases not matched to a gene. The CDR3 loop is CASIGQGHEQYF. CDR3 bases: TGTGCCAGCATTGGACAGGGACACGAGCAGTACTTC.

The J gene is TRBJ1-1, the V gene TRBV6-1, with 7 bases lining up with TRBD1. Germline loops: CDR1 MNHNS, CDR2 SASEGT. J gave up 1 base and V 2 bases, and 7 bases lay outside the gene matches. This CDR3 region has 16 residues. Written as DNA, the CDR3 is TGTGCCAGCAGTGAATTCGGGCAGGGGGGGAACACTGAAGCTTTCTTT. Its translation: CASSEFGQGGNTEAFF.

The V and J genes are TRBV6-1 and TRBJ2-7; 13 bases fit TRBD2. This CDR3 comprises 15 residues. Germline V gene lookup returns CDR1 MNHNS and CDR2 SASEGT. V gave up 6 bases and J gave up 6 bases; unmatched junction bases: 8. The DNA for the CDR3 is TGTGCCAGCAGACCCCGGACTAGCGGGAGATCCGAGCAGTACTTC. Its translation is CASRPRTSGRSEQYF.

The chain recombines TRBV18 with TRBJ2-7, with 9 bases aligning to TRBD2. V lost 6 bases and J lost 2; bases outside the gene matches: 8. The germline V gene encodes CDR1 KGHSH and CDR2 LQKENI. CDR3 length: 15 residues. Here the CDR3 DNA reads TGTGCCAGCTCTCCGTCGACTAGCGGTGCCTACGAGCAGTACTTC. Translation gives CASSPSTSGAYEQYF.

V usage is TRBV30 and J usage is TRBJ1-2; D is possibly TRBD1 (5 bases). Trimming shortened V by 0 bases and J by 8 bases, and 16 bases separated the two germline ends. Per germline, CDR1 GTSNPN and CDR2 SVGIG (reference sequence). The CDR3 spans 14 residues. The CDR3 protein is CAWSVLDKAGGYTF. CDR3 DNA: TGTGCCTGGAGTGTACTCGACAAGGCAGGGGGCTACACCTTC.